The clone carrying this T cell receptor beta chain was seen many times. Stated time point: newly diagnosed GD, antithyroid drugs for less than 3 months. TCR sequences were obtained from RNA taken from PBMCs. The TCR beta library used iRepertoire HTBI primers with Arm-PCR amplification of CDR3. TCRdb re-analysed the multiplex PCR reads in MiXCR, keeping a single row per CDR3 protein. The table has 500,000 or so distinct CDR3 sequences, around 15% seen once. This sample is part of a study of regulatory T cells in long-lasting Graves disease. The sample was also reused in another study, on T cells in Graves' hyperthyroidism and ophthalmopathy. In that study: The TCR CDR3 was amplified in a first-round RT-PCR using the HTBI primer set.

This specimen consisted of peripheral blood mononuclear cells (PBMCs), obtained at new diagnosis, from a patient treated with antithyroid drugs. The origin of this receptor is a woman in her fifties or sixties with Graves disease.

The CDR3 bases are TGCAGTGCTAGCAGGGGTTCTGACTATGGCTACACCTTC. Encoded protein: CSASRGSDYGYTF. The J gene is TRBJ1-2, the V gene TRBV20-1; TRBD1 might be the D (6 bases). The V and J ends lost 3 bases and 3 bases respectively, with 11 bases between them. The CDR3 is made up of 13 amino acids. The germline V gene encodes CDR1 DFQATT and CDR2 SNEGSKA (reference sequence).